This T cell receptor beta chain was captured in a study of cytomegalovirus exposure and HLA in healthy donors. Whole-study findings and limits: Later analysis demonstrated an association between a missense DCLRE1C variant and TCR beta V- and J-gene trimming. CMV antigen specificity was confirmed in vitro for three CMV-associated chains. One cluster of highly shared sequence variants probably arose as a sequencing artifact.

Nominal health characterized the donors when sampled, though unrecorded immune exposures were likely. This PCR relied on a set of 60 Vbeta primers and 13 Jbeta primers. The protocol was immunoSEQ multiplex PCR, while the TCRdb copy is restricted to in-frame clones and leaves out a portion. Here the sample spans over 80,000 clones, 76% being singletons. The CDR3 covers 19 residues. The germline V gene encodes CDR1 SGDLS and CDR2 YYNGEE. The V gene end was trimmed by 1 base and the J gene end by 0 bases; junction bases not matched to a gene: 7. This clone was observed a handful of times. Its specificity is unknown.

This chain connects TRBV9 to TRBJ2-3, with TRBD2 matching 14 bases. The clonotype was recovered from a man between 40 and 49 years old in good health and CMV-seronegative. The sample taken for sequencing was PBMCs. The DNA of the CDR3 is TGTGCCAGCAGCGTAAGAGGACTAGCGGGGGGTACAAGCACAGATACGCAGTATTTT. Translation gives CASSVRGLAGGTSTDTQYF.